The source of this TCR beta chain is a study of metastatic and nonmetastatic thyroid tumors. About the research overall: Malignant and benign thyroid patients had repertoires compared in peripheral blood and tumor or nodule tissue. Study-level points and caveats: As reported, TCR beta diversity in blood and tumor was significantly higher in malignant thyroid tumors than in benign nodules.

Thyroid surgery was performed in patients who had received no treatment beforehand. This clone has only a few counts. Antigen: not known. Authors' processing steps: The study built a papillary thyroid cancer distant-metastasis classifier from CDR3 differences across clinicopathological groups. TCRdb reassembled clones from the PCR reads with MiXCR. TCRdb, not the authors, supplied the V and J calls. The repertoire consists of about 12,000 clones, with about 21% occurring once and the leading ten covering over 12%. This CDR3 comprises 12 residues. The germline V gene has CDR1 MNHEY and CDR2 SVGEGT. Trimming removed 6 bases from V and 3 bases from J, with 9 bases in between.

The rearrangement links TRBV6-2 or TRBV6-3 to TRBJ2-7; D gene ambiguous. The sample consisted of adjacent normal tissue. This clonotype was obtained from a female donor with papillary thyroid cancer or a benign thyroid nodule (not recorded which). Some clones in this sample may be carry-over from other donors' samples. For the CDR3, the DNA is TGTGCCAGCAGCCCACCTTTCTACGAGCAGTACTTC. Translating gives CASSPPFYEQYF.